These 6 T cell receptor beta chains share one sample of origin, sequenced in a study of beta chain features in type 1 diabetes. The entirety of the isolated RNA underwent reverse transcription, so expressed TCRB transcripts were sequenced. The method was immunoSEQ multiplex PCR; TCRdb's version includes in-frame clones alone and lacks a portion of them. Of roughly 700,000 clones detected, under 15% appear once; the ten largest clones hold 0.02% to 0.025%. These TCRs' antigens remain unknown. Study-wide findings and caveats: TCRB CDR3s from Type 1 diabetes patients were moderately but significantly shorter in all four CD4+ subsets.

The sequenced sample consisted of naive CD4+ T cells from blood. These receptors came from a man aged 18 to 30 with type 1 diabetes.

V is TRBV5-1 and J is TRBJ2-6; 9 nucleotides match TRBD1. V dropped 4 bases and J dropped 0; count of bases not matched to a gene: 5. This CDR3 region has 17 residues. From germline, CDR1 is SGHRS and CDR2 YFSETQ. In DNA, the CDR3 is TGCGCCAGCAGCCCAGGACAGGGGAGCTCTGGGGCCAACGTCCTGACTTTC. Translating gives CASSPGQGSSGANVLTF.

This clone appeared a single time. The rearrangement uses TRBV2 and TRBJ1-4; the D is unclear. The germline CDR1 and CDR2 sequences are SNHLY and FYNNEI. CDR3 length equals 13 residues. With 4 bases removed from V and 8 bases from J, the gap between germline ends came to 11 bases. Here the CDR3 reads CASSGQVGEKLFF. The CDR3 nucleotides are TGTGCCAGCAGTGGGCAGGTGGGGGAAAAACTGTTTTTT.

CDR3 sequence (DNA): TGTGCCAGCGCAGGGGGGGGCACAGATACGCAGTATTTT. It is translated as CASAGGGTDTQYF. The rearrangement links TRBV6-6 to TRBJ2-3; D is possibly TRBD1 or TRBD2 (7 bases each). Trimming cost V 8 bases and J 1 base, with 10 bases left between them. CDR3 length: 13 amino acids. Germline values: CDR1 MNHNY, CDR2 SVGAGI (reference sequence).

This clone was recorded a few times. The CDR3, as DNA: TGTGCCAGCAGCCGAATGGGACACCAAGAGACCCAGTACTTC. It yields the protein CASSRMGHQETQYF. This chain connects TRBV7-2 to TRBJ2-5, with D perhaps assigned TRBD1 or TRBD2 (5 bases each). This CDR3 comprises 14 residues. The germline CDR1 and CDR2 sequences are SGHTA and FQGNSA. Trimming left V 5 bases short and J 0 bases short, with 10 bases between. The entire variable domain, with the rest obtained from reference TRBV7-2 and TRBJ2-5, is as follows: GAGVSQSPSNKVTEKGKDVELRCDPISGHTALYWYRQSLGQGLEFLIYFQGNSAPDKSGLPSDRFSAERTGGSVSTLTIQRTQQEDSAVYLCASSRMGHQETQYFGPGTRLLVL.

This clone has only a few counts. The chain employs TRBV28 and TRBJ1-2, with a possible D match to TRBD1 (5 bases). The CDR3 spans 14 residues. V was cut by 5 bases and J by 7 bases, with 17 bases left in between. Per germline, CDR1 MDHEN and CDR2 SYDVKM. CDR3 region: CASSTGTSGFGYTF. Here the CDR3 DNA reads TGTGCCAGCAGTACTGGGACTTCGGGTTTTGGCTACACCTTC.

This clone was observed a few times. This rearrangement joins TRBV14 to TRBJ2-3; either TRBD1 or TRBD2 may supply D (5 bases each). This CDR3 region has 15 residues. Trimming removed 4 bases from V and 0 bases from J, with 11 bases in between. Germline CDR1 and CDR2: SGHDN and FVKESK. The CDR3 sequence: CASSRGFTSTDTQYF. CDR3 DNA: TGTGCCAGCAGCCGGGGGTTCACCAGCACAGATACGCAGTATTTT.